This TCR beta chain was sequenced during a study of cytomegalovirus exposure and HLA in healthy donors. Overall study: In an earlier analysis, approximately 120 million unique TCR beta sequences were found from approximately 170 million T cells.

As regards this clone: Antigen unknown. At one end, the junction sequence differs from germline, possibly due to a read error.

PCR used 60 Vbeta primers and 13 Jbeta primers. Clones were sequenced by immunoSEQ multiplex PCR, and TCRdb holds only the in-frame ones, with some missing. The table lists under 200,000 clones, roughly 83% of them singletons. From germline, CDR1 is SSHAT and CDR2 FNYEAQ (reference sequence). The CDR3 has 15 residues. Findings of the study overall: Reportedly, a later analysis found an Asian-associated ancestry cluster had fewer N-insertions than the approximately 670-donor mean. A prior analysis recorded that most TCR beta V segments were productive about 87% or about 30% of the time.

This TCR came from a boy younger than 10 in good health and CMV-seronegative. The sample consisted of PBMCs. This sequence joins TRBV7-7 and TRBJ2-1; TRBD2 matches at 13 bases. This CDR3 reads CASSPGLAGVYEQFF. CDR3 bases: TGTGCTAGCAGCCCAGGACTAGCGGGAGTATATGAGCAGTTCTTC. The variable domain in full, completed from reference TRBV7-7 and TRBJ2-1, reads GAGVSQSPRYKVTKRGQDVTLRCDPISSHATLYWYQQALGQGPEFLTYFNYEAQPDKSGLPSDRFSAERPEGSISTLTIQRTEQRDSAMYRCASSPGLAGVYEQFFGPGTRLTVL.